This entry features one TCR beta chain sequence. The sample comes from a study of control samples from healthy donors and cancer patients. Assay: immunoSEQ multiplex PCR; the TCRdb copy retains only in-frame clones and omits some. Of 80,000 or so clones in the sample, roughly 90% were seen once. CDR3 size: 13 residues. CDR1 is LNHDA, CDR2 SQIVND, per germline (reference sequence). V was cut by 3 bases and J by 4 bases, with 9 bases left in between. The sequenced sample consisted of blood. This sequence joins TRBV19 and TRBJ1-1; the D is unclear. The clonotype comes from a man between 45 and 60 years old in good health. Here the CDR3 reads CASSIKVSTEAFF. The CDR3 DNA reads TGTGCCAGTAGTATTAAAGTGAGCACTGAAGCTTTCTTT. Using reference TRBV19 and TRBJ1-1 for the parts outside the CDR3, the full variable domain is DGGITQSPKYLFRKEGQNVTLSCEQNLNHDAMYWYRQDPGQGLRLIYYSQIVNDFQKGDIAEGYSVSREKKESFPLTVTSAQKNPTAFYLCASSIKVSTEAFFGQGTRLTVV.